The 24 T cell receptor beta chains below all came from one sample that was sequenced in a study of cytomegalovirus exposure and HLA in healthy donors. With 60 Vbeta and 13 Jbeta primers, the PCR was carried out. Data came from immunoSEQ multiplex PCR; TCRdb stores just in-frame clones and leaves some out. The table shows 160,000 or so clones, with approximately 80% occurring only once. Material for sequencing was PBMCs. These receptors were taken from a man between 50 and 59 years old in good health and CMV-seropositive.

This clone was counted once. V and J are TRBV27 and TRBJ1-5; maybe TRBD1 (6 bases). This CDR3 spans 15 amino acids. Per germline, CDR1 MNHEY and CDR2 SMNVEV (reference sequence). Trimming cost V 3 bases and J 3 bases, with 12 bases left between them. CDR3 amino acids: CASSFEGHLNQPQHF. CDR3 in DNA: TGTGCCAGCAGTTTTGAGGGACACCTCAATCAGCCCCAGCATTTT.

This chain joins TRBV7-2 and TRBJ2-7; D is possibly TRBD1 (8 bases). Germline lookup yields CDR1 SGHTA and CDR2 FQGNSA. The CDR3 totals 15 residues. V was clipped by 1 base and J by 2 bases, with 12 bases between them. CDR3 in amino acids: CASSLEQGGPYEQYF. CDR3 nucleotides: TGTGCCAGCAGCTTAGAACAGGGGGGGCCCTACGAGCAGTACTTC.

The chain combines TRBV11-3 with TRBJ2-7; 9 nucleotides align to TRBD2. V was clipped by 4 bases and J by 4 bases; unmatched bases: 2. The CDR3 extends over 13 amino acids. Germline lookup yields CDR1 SGHNT and CDR2 YENEEA. The CDR3 spells CASSSGLAYEQYF. The CDR3 nucleotides are TGTGCCAGCAGCTCGGGACTAGCTTACGAGCAGTACTTC. Full variable domain (rest looked up from reference TRBV11-3 and TRBJ2-7): EAGVVQSPRYKIIEKKQPVAFWCNPISGHNTLYWYLQNLGQGPELLIRYENEEAVDDSQLPKDRFSAERLKGVDSTLKIQPAELGDSAVYLCASSSGLAYEQYFGPGTRLTVT.

The chain is built from TRBV4-3 and TRBJ2-6; the D is unclear. The length of the CDR3 is 14 residues. CDR1 is LGHNA and CDR2 is YSLEER in the germline V gene. The germline V and J ends were trimmed by 5 bases and 5 bases, with 10 bases remaining between them. CDR3 sequence (DNA): TGCGCCAGCAGCTACAACCAGAGGGCCAACGTCCTGACTTTC. It codes for CASSYNQRANVLTF.

This clone was counted only a few times. The chain uses TRBV6-5 and TRBJ2-7; 9 positions agree with TRBD2. CDR1 and CDR2 (germline): MNHEY, SVGAGI. The CDR3 has 15 residues. J lost 0 bases, V lost 5 bases, and 5 bases had no gene match. The CDR3 DNA follows: TGTGCCAGCAGTATGGGACTAGCTGTCTCCTACGAGCAGTACTTC. This codes for CASSMGLAVSYEQYF.

The gene calls are TRBV2 and TRBJ2-3, with TRBD1 identical over 12 bases. After removal of 8 bases from V and 5 bases from J, the junction contained 11 bases not matched to a gene. The germline V gene has CDR1 SNHLY and CDR2 FYNNEI. This CDR3 contains 16 residues. Here the CDR3 reads CASVPGTGGRGDTQYF. DNA of the CDR3: TGTGCCAGCGTCCCTGGGACAGGGGGCCGGGGAGATACGCAGTATTTT.

The chain links TRBV6-4 to TRBJ2-3; D is unclear. The germline gives CDR1 MRHNA, CDR2 SNTAGT. This CDR3 spans 15 amino acids. Trimming stripped 10 bases from V and 1 base from J, with 18 bases between. CDR3: CATAPTFAGTDTQYF. CDR3 coding DNA: TGTGCCACCGCCCCAACTTTTGCGGGCACAGATACGCAGTATTTT.

The chain employs TRBV5-1 and TRBJ2-3; 7 bases map to TRBD2. V dropped 5 bases and J dropped 2; count of bases not matched to a gene: 8. The CDR3 contains 15 residues. CDR1 is SGHRS, CDR2 YFSETQ, per germline. Written as DNA, the CDR3 is TGCGCCAGCAGGAGCCTAGCGGCGATCACAGATACGCAGTATTTT. The encoded protein is CASRSLAAITDTQYF.

V gene TRBV27 combines with J gene TRBJ2-6; TRBD1 might be the D (6 bases). Trimming took 3 bases from V and 0 from J, leaving 27 bases between them. The CDR3 is made up of 22 amino acids. CDR1 is MNHEY and CDR2 is SMNVEV in the germline V gene (reference sequence). CDR3 in DNA: TGTGCCAGCAGTTTGTCCGATCGGACAGCACCATCGATTCACTCTGGGGCCAACGTCCTGACTTTC. This encodes CASSLSDRTAPSIHSGANVLTF.

The chain links TRBV27 to TRBJ1-2; 7 positions match TRBD1. This CDR3 comprises 12 residues. CDR1 is MNHEY and CDR2 is SMNVEV in the germline V gene (reference sequence). V was pared by 6 bases and J by 8 bases, with 6 bases of the junction left unmatched. CDR3 DNA sequence: TGTGCCAGCAGGACAGGGTTGAGGGGCTACACCTTC. Translating gives CASRTGLRGYTF.

This clone was counted once. The rearrangement joins TRBV10-3 to TRBJ1-3, with D maybe TRBD1 (5 bases). Germline V gene lookup returns CDR1 ENHRY and CDR2 SYGVKD. V was pared by 7 bases and J by 1 base, with 14 bases between. The CDR3 has 15 amino acids. CDR3 in DNA: TGTGCCATCATCGGCGGGACCGAGTCTGGAAACACCATATATTTT. Encoded protein: CAIIGGTESGNTIYF.

The chain links TRBV5-1 to TRBJ1-6; D is unclear. Germline CDR1 is SGHRS and CDR2 is YFSETQ. V gave up 2 bases and J gave up 0 bases, with 6 bases separating them. The CDR3 runs to 15 residues. CDR3 nucleotide sequence: TGCGCCAGCAGCTTTACAGACTCCTATAATTCACCCCTCCACTTT. Translated, it gives CASSFTDSYNSPLHF. The full variable domain, completed using reference TRBV5-1 and TRBJ1-6, is KAGVTQTPRYLIKTRGQQVTLSCSPISGHRSVSWYQQTPGQGLQFLFEYFSETQRNKGNFPGRFSGRQFSNSRSEMNVSTLELGDSALYLCASSFTDSYNSPLHFGNGTRLTVT.

The J gene is TRBJ2-1, the V gene TRBV5-6; 8 nucleotides align to TRBD2. Germline CDR1 SGHDT, CDR2 YYEEEE. Trimming removed 3 bases from V and 4 bases from J; junction bases left unmatched: 6. This CDR3 spans 15 amino acids. The CDR3 bases are TGTGCCAGCAGCTCTACAGCGGGGGCTTACAATGAGCAGTTCTTC. Its translation is CASSSTAGAYNEQFF.

This clone was observed once. The genes are TRBV2 and TRBJ2-3; D perhaps matches TRBD2 (6 bases). The CDR3 runs to 17 residues. CDR1 and CDR2 from the germline V gene are SNHLY and FYNNEI. V lost 6 bases and J 1 base, leaving 20 bases between the germline ends. CDR3 bases: TGTGCCAGCAGGGGGAGGCCCGGCGGTGAGGGCACAGATACGCAGTATTTT. The encoded protein is CASRGRPGGEGTDTQYF.

V and J are TRBV5-6 and TRBJ2-5, with TRBD2 as a possible D gene (6 bases). Germline assignment: CDR1 SGHDT and CDR2 YYEEEE. This CDR3 spans 16 amino acids. Deletions cut 3 bases from V and 3 bases from J, with 18 bases between. The CDR3 sequence is CASSSFGPGEEETQYF. In DNA, the CDR3 is TGTGCCAGCAGCTCATTTGGGCCCGGGGAGGAAGAGACCCAGTACTTC.

The V gene is TRBV6-1, the J gene TRBJ1-2, with D perhaps TRBD1 (6 bases). Per germline, CDR1 MNHNS and CDR2 SASEGT. V was clipped by 4 bases and J by 4 bases, with 10 bases between them. This CDR3 region has 13 residues. Written as DNA, the CDR3 is TGTGCCAGCAGTGCCCAGGGGACCTATGGCTACACCTTC. Protein sequence: CASSAQGTYGYTF.

CDR3: CASSSSTSGGANEQFF. The CDR3 DNA sequence: TGTGCCAGCAGCTCGAGTACTAGCGGGGGAGCCAATGAGCAGTTCTTC. The chain recombines TRBV5-6 with TRBJ2-1; 11 bases match TRBD2. CDR1 and CDR2 (germline): SGHDT, YYEEEE. The CDR3 is 16 amino acids. V gave up 3 bases and J gave up 6 bases; unmatched junction bases: 8.

The rearrangement joins TRBV18 to TRBJ2-3; D not resolved. CDR1 and CDR2 (germline): KGHSH, LQKENI. V lost 3 bases to trimming and J lost 5 bases, with 3 bases between them. The CDR3 is 11 amino acids. DNA of the CDR3: TGTGCCAGCTCACCTAGAGATACGCAGTATTTT. It specifies CASSPRDTQYF.

This clone came up a few times. This chain connects TRBV6-5 to TRBJ1-1; possible D gene TRBD1, 5 bases. Germline V gene sequence: CDR1 MNHEY, CDR2 SVGAGI. The V and J ends lost 2 bases and 3 bases respectively, with 10 bases between them. The length of the CDR3 is 14 residues. Here the CDR3 DNA reads TGTGCCAGCAGTTACGGGCAGGGATACACTGAAGCTTTCTTT. This sequence encodes CASSYGQGYTEAFF.

The chain links TRBV11-2 to TRBJ2-7; 8 bases align to TRBD1. This CDR3 has 15 residues. Germline V gene data show CDR1 as SGHAT and CDR2 as FQNNGV. Losses at the gene ends were 5 bases for V and 5 bases for J; bases not matched to a gene: 11. CDR3 sequence: CASSTQGAPGNEQYF. CDR3 coding DNA: TGTGCCAGCAGCACCCAGGGGGCGCCGGGCAACGAGCAGTACTTC.

The chain is built from TRBV7-9 and TRBJ2-7; perhaps TRBD1 as D (6 bases). This CDR3 has 15 amino acids. Trimming left V 5 bases short and J 1 base short, with 15 bases between. Germline values: CDR1 SEHNR, CDR2 FQNEAQ (reference sequence). The CDR3 loop is CASSRVTGQSYEQYF. The DNA of the CDR3 is TGTGCCAGCAGCCGGGTGACTGGACAGTCCTACGAGCAGTACTTC.

The V call is TRBV10-2, the J call TRBJ1-2; D remains unclear. From germline, CDR1 is WSHSY and CDR2 SAAADI. Between the trimmed V and J ends, which lost 6 bases and 5 bases, there was a span of 16 bases. The CDR3 has 14 amino acids. The CDR3 protein is CASRGGRMGYGYTF. CDR3 nucleotides: TGCGCCAGCAGGGGAGGACGGATGGGGTATGGCTACACCTTC.

This clone occurred once. This chain connects TRBV2 to TRBJ1-2; possibly TRBD1 for D (6 bases). Germline V gene lookup returns CDR1 SNHLY and CDR2 FYNNEI. V was clipped by 7 bases and J by 0 bases, with 21 bases between them. The CDR3 extends over 17 amino acids. The CDR3 DNA is TGTGCCAGCAACCGTAACAGACGGGGGGCGACTAACTATGGCTACACCTTC. Translated, it gives CASNRNRRGATNYGYTF.

This clone was picked up a small number of times. The chain joins TRBV6-1 to TRBJ2-7; TRBD2 matches 7 bases. CDR3 length equals 11 residues. V shed 1 base and J 13 bases; nucleotides not matched to a gene: 4. Per germline, CDR1 MNHNS and CDR2 SASEGT. CDR3 bases: TGTGCCAGCAGTGAAGTACTAGCGTGTTACTTC. Its translation: CASSEVLACYF.